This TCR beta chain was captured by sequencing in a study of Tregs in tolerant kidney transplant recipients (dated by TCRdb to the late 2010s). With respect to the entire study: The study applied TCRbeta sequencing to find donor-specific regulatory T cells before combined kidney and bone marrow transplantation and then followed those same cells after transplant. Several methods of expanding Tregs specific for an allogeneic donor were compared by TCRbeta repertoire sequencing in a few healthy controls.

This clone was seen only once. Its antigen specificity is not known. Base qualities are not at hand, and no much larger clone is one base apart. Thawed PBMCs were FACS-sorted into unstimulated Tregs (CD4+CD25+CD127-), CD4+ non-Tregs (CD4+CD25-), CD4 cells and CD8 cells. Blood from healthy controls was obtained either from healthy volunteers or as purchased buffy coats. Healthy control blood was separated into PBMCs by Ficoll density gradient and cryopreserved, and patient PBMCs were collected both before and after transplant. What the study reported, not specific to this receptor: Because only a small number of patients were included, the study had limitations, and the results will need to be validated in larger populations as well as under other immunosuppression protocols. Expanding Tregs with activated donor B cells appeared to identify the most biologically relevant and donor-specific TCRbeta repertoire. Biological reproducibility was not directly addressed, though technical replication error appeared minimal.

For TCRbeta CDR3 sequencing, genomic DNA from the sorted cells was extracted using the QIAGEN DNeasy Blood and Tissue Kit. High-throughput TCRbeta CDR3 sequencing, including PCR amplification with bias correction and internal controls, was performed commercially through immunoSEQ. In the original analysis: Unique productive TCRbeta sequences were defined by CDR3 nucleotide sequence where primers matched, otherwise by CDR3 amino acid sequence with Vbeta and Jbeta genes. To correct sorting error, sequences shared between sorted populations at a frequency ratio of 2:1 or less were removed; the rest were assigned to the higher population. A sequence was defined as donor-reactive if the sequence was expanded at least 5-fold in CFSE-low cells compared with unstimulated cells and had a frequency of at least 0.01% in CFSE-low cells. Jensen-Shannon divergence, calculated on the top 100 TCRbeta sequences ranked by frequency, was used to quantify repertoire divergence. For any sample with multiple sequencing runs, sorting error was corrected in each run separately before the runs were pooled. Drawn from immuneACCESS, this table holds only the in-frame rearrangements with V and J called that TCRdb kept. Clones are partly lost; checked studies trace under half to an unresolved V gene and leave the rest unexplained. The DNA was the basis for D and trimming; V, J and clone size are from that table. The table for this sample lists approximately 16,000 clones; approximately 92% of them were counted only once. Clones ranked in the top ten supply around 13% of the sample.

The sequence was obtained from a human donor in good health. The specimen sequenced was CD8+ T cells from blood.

CDR3 protein: CASSQGLGGQETQYF. The DNA sequence is given as TGCGCCAGCAGCCAGGGACTCGGGGGCCAAGAGACCCAGTACTTC. The rearrangement combines TRBV4-1 with TRBJ2-5; TRBD2 is possibly the D segment (6 matching bases). V drops 3 bases and J drops 1 base, leaving 12 bases in between. CDR1 is given as MGHRA and CDR2 as YSYEKL, both from the germline V gene. The CDR3 sequence holds 15 residues, the cysteine and phenylalanine included. The kept DNA is CDR3 alone, 45 bases in frame from the first base.